The T cell receptor beta chain under discussion was sequenced for a study of T cell repertoires in cytomegalovirus infection. V lost 11 bases, J lost 7 bases, and 21 bases lay in between. CDR1 and CDR2 (germline): LNHDA, SQIVND (reference sequence). This CDR3 has 14 residues. TCRdb called the reads again in MiXCR, with one record for every CDR3 protein. Among around 240,000 distinct CDR3 sequences listed, 22% were seen once. This clonotype was seen a few times. The chain couples TRBV19 to TRBJ2-1; D remains ambiguous. Sequencing was performed on CD8+ T cells from PBMCs. This sequence was found in a human donor in good health (CMV status not recorded). Some clones in this sample may be carry-over from other donors' samples. CDR3 protein: CACARWGSENEQFF. CDR3 DNA sequence: TGTGCCTGCGCGAGATGGGGTTCAGAGAATGAGCAGTTCTTC.